The source of this T cell receptor beta chain is a study of beta chain features in type 1 diabetes. Findings and limits, study-wide: Using cDNA template may skew counts toward highly expressing activated cells.

Stem cell-like memory, regulatory, central memory and naive CD4+ cells were sorted via CD45RO/CCR7/CD25/CD127/CD95/CD27. To note about this clone: Its antigen remains unidentified.

The CDR3 loop spans 15 amino acids. V was pared by 2 bases and J by 3 bases, with 3 bases of the junction left unmatched. Germline V CDR1 and CDR2: SGHNT, YENEEA. Expressed TCRB transcripts were sequenced because the entire RNA isolate underwent reverse transcription. Profiling relied on immunoSEQ multiplex PCR, and the TCRdb table lists in-frame clones only, not all of them. The sample holds 600,000 to 650,000 clones; roughly a sixth are singletons and the top ten take about 0.087%. The chain couples TRBV11-3 to TRBJ2-1; 8 positions match TRBD2. The sample taken for sequencing was naive CD4+ T cells from blood. The TCR sequence derives from a man younger than 30 in good health. CDR3 coding DNA: TGTGCCAGCAGCTTATTAGCGGGAAACTACAATGAGCAGTTCTTC. Encoded protein: CASSLLAGNYNEQFF.